This TCR beta chain was found in a study of regulatory T cells in long-lasting Graves disease. Specified time point: newly diagnosed GD, antithyroid drugs for less than 3 months. Extracted PBMC RNA gave rise to the TCR library. This clonotype appeared many times. According to the study, TCR beta libraries were built with iRepertoire HTBI primers and CDR3-region Arm-PCR. One entry per CDR3 protein, called by TCRdb with MiXCR from the multiplex PCR reads. The sample records roughly 500,000 distinct CDR3 sequences, roughly 14% being singletons. CDR1 and CDR2 (germline): SNHLY, FYNNEI. CDR3 length equals 15 residues. The trim removed 6 bases at V and 1 base at J, leaving 5 bases unmatched. A further study also used this sample, focusing on T cells in Graves' hyperthyroidism and ophthalmopathy. That report notes: HTBI primers were used for first-round RT-PCR of the TCR CDR3.

This sequence originates from a man aged 25-45 years with Graves disease. Sequencing used peripheral blood mononuclear cells (PBMCs), obtained at new diagnosis, from a patient treated with antithyroid drugs. This rearrangement joins TRBV2 to TRBJ2-1; 8 nucleotides align to TRBD1. CDR3 coding DNA: TGTGCCAGCAGGACCGGACAGGGTTCCTACAATGAGCAGTTCTTC. It specifies CASRTGQGSYNEQFF.